This T cell receptor beta chain originates from a study of T cell repertoires in cytomegalovirus infection. In this sample, this clonotype turned up many times. The antigen is not known. TCRdb re-derived calls from the reads in MiXCR, one entry per CDR3 protein. The data contain 90,000 to 130,000 distinct CDR3 sequences, 10% of them singletons. The CDR3 has 14 residues. In germline, CDR1 is SGHVS, CDR2 FQNEAQ. Trimming left V 8 bases short and J 3 bases short, with 13 bases between. Sequencing input: PBMCs, sequenced either directly or after in vitro stimulation (not recorded which). The sequence derives from a human donor in good health (CMV status not recorded). Some clones in this sample may be carry-over from other donors' samples. The chain is built from TRBV7-8 and TRBJ1-4, with a tentative D call TRBD1 (5 bases). In DNA form, the CDR3 reads TGTGCCAGCGGATTGGGGGGATCTAATGAAAAACTGTTTTTT. Protein: CASGLGGSNEKLFF.